These T cell receptor beta chains were read from a single sample in a study of shared clonotypes between healthy human individuals. Measured with immunoSEQ multiplex PCR; TCRdb has only the in-frame clones, and not every one. The sample has about 600,000 clones, around 95% seen once; the top ten hold 0.11%. Input material: naive CD8+ T cells sorted from blood. The receptors come from a woman younger than 45 in good health. CDR3s include the opening cysteine and the closing phenylalanine or tryptophan. The D gene is left open where the match is weak. Clone sizes are given selectively: once, few, many, or a class where the clone is expanded.

>TRBJ2-1|12|TRBV7-9|NA|TRBD2
TGTGCTCTAGCGGGAGGGGAGGATGAGCAGTTCTTC
CALAGGEDEQFF
>TRBJ2-1|13|TRBV5-6|NA|NA
TGTGCCAGCACCCAACCGGGGCTCAATGAGCAGTTCTTC
CASTQPGLNEQFF
>TRBJ1-1|17|TRBV28|NA|NA
TGTGCCAGCAGTTTATTCCCCCACTCCAGGGTAGGGACTGAAGCTTTCTTT
CASSLFPHSRVGTEAFF
>TRBJ1-2|13|TRBV28|NA|NA
TGTGCCAGCAGCTCTCATGGGATCTATGGCTACACCTTC
CASSSHGIYGYTF
>TRBJ2-1|12|TRBV5-8|once|NA
TGTGCCAGCAGCTTGTCGGGGCCGGAGCAGTTCTTC
CASSLSGPEQFF
>TRBJ2-7|14|TRBV4-1|NA|NA
TGCGCCAGCAGCCAAGATCGGACCGCCTACGAGCAGTACTTC
CASSQDRTAYEQYF
>TRBJ1-6|16|TRBV5-8|NA|TRBD1
TGTGCCAGCAGCTTCTGGACAGGTCGTAGGGATTCACCCCTCCACTTT
CASSFWTGRRDSPLHF
>TRBJ2-5|14|TRBV15|once|NA
TGTGCCACCAGCAGAGGGGGGGAACAAGAGACCCAGTACTTC
CATSRGGEQETQYF
>TRBJ2-7|11|TRBV6-1|NA|NA
TGTGCCAGCAGTCCAGGGGACGAGCAGTACTTC
CASSPGDEQYF
>TRBJ1-1|15|TRBV13|NA|NA
TGTGCCAGCAGCTTGTTCCCAGGGATGAACACTGAAGCTTTCTTT
CASSLFPGMNTEAFF
>TRBJ2-7|15|TRBV2|NA|TRBD2
TGTGCCAGCAGTCGACTAGCGGGAGTGGCCTACGAGCAGTACTTC
CASSRLAGVAYEQYF
>TRBJ2-1|15|TRBV9|once|NA
TGTGCCAGCAGCGTAGGGGGGGCTAGCCCCAATGAGCAGTTCTTC
CASSVGGASPNEQFF
>TRBJ1-2|16|TRBV27|NA|NA
TGTGCCAGCAGACACCGGGAGATTGATATTGGGGATGGCTACACCTTC
CASRHREIDIGDGYTF
>TRBJ2-4|13|TRBV28|NA|NA
TGTGCCAGCAGTTTAGGACTGAAAAACATTCAGTACTTC
CASSLGLKNIQYF
>TRBJ2-5|15|TRBV2|NA|TRBD2
TGTGCCAGCAGGGCAAGCGGGAGCAGTGGCGAGACCCAGTACTTC
CASRASGSSGETQYF
>TRBJ2-2|16|TRBV5-1|NA|TRBD2
TGCGCCAGCAGCTTTACGACTAGCGCAGTCACCGGGGAGCTGTTTTTT
CASSFTTSAVTGELFF
>TRBJ2-4|16|TRBV13|NA|NA
TGTGCCAGCAGCTTTGGTAGCAGCCTAGCCAAAAACATTCAGTACTTC
CASSFGSSLAKNIQYF
>TRBJ2-7|14|TRBV16|NA|TRBD1
TGTGCCAGCAGCCCCGGACAGGGGATCTACGAGCAGTACTTC
CASSPGQGIYEQYF
>TRBJ2-7|17|TRBV13|NA|TRBD2
TGTGCCAGCAGCTTATGGGGAACTAGCGGGAGCGCCTACGAGCAGTACTTC
CASSLWGTSGSAYEQYF
>TRBJ1-4|14|TRBV2|NA|NA
TGTGCCAGCAGTGAGTGGCGCGGGAGTGAAAAACTGTTTTTT
CASSEWRGSEKLFF
>TRBJ2-5|14|TRBV6-5|NA|NA
TGTGCCAGCAGCCCAAGCACCAACTATGAGACCCAGTACTTC
CASSPSTNYETQYF
>TRBJ2-7|13|TRBV14|NA|TRBD2
TGTGCCAGCAGCTTAGCGGGAGACTACGAGCAGTACTTC
CASSLAGDYEQYF
>TRBJ2-1|18|TRBV18|NA|TRBD2
TGTGCCAGCACACGATCTAGCGGGAGGGTTAGCTCCTACAATGAGCAGTTCTTC
CASTRSSGRVSSYNEQFF
>TRBJ2-3|17|TRBV7-9|NA|TRBD2
TGTGCCAGCAGCCCCGGGACTAGCGGGAGGGCCCCAGATACGCAGTATTTT
CASSPGTSGRAPDTQYF
>TRBJ2-7|15|TRBV7-2|NA|TRBD2
TGTGCCAGCAGCCGACGGCTAGCGGGAAACTACGAGCAGTACTTC
CASSRRLAGNYEQYF
>TRBJ1-2|18|TRBV5-1|NA|NA
TGCGCCAGCAGCCTCTCAGGCTACCCCGACCCTTTAAACTATGGCTACACCTTC
CASSLSGYPDPLNYGYTF
>TRBJ1-5|13|TRBV19|NA|NA
TGTGCCAGTCCGGACCCTAGCAATCAGCCCCAGCATTTT
CASPDPSNQPQHF
>TRBJ2-7|15|TRBV28|NA|NA
TGTGCCAGCAGCCGAGGGGAAGGGATTTACTACGAGCAGTACTTC
CASSRGEGIYYEQYF
>TRBJ2-6|15|TRBV27|NA|NA
TGTGCCAGCAGTTTCGTCGGCTCTGGGGCCAACGTCCTGACTTTC
CASSFVGSGANVLTF
>TRBJ1-1|15|TRBV7-9|NA|NA
TGTGCCAGCAGCTTAGTCGGGGGGATGAACACTGAAGCTTTCTTT
CASSLVGGMNTEAFF
>TRBJ2-7|11|TRBV19|once|NA
TGTGCCAGTGGGCTGGCCCACGAGCAGTACTTC
CASGLAHEQYF
>TRBJ2-7|11|TRBV10-3|NA|NA
TGTGCCATCAGGTCTGAATACGAGCAGTACTTC
CAIRSEYEQYF
>TRBJ2-5|13|TRBV7-9|once|NA
TGTGCCAGCAGCTTACGATTGATGGAGACCCAGTACTTC
CASSLRLMETQYF
>TRBJ2-7|14|TRBV19|NA|NA
TGTGCCAGTAGCTATTCCACTATCCACTACGAGCAGTACTTC
CASSYSTIHYEQYF
>TRBJ2-3|18|TRBV13|NA|TRBD2
TGTGCCAGCAGCTCCTCCGGGACTAGCGGGAGACTAACAGATACGCAGTATTTT
CASSSSGTSGRLTDTQYF